The sequence of this TCR beta chain was determined in a study of control samples from healthy donors and cancer patients (dated by TCRdb to 2020 to 2022). The library was generated by the immunoSEQ multiplex PCR assay. Entries here come from immuneACCESS through TCRdb and include only in-frame sequences with V and J called. Some clones fail to appear in such tables; in the studies checked, an unresolved V gene covers under half of the shortfall, and the cause of the remainder is unknown. The sample table contains 85,000 to 100,000 clones; only one count was recorded for roughly 93% of them. Approximately 8% of the sample lies in the top ten. About this clone: Its antigen has not been determined. The sample holds no much larger clone one base away, and base qualities are not on file.

The sequence was collected from a man younger than 35 in good health. Specimen: blood.

The CDR3 here reads CASSINKAEAFF. The sequence in DNA is TGTGCCAGTAGTATTAACAAGGCTGAAGCTTTCTTT. This chain joins TRBV19 to TRBJ1-1; no D segment can be confidently identified. Cut back by 3 bases and 6 bases, the V and J ends lie 8 bases apart. CDR1 and CDR2, per the germline V gene (reference sequence), are LNHDA and SQIVND. Spanning cysteine to phenylalanine, the CDR3 consists of 12 amino acids. Only the CDR3 portion is preserved as DNA: 36 bases, with reading frame beginning at the first base.